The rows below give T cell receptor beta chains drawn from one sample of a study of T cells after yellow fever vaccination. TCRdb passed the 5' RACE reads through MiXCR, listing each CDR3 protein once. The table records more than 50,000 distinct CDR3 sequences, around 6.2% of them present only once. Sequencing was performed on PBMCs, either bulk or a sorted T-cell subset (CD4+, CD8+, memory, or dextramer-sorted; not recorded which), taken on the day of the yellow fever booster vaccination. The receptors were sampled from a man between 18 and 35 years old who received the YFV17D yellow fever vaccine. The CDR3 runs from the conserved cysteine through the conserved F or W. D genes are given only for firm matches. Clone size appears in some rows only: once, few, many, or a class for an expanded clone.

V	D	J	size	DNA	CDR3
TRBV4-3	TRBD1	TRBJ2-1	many	TGCGCCAGCAGCCAAGATGCCTCCGGGACAGATAGGCGTCCGTTCTTC	CASSQDASGTDRRPFF
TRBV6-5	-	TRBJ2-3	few	TGTGCCAGCAGATCAGGCACAGATACGCAGTATTTT	CASRSGTDTQYF
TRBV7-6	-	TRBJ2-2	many	TGTGCCAGCAGGATGACAGTTCCTTCCGGGGAGCTGTTTTTT	CASRMTVPSGELFF
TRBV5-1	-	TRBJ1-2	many	TGCGCCAGCAGCTTGGCCGGCGGGGGCCGTGGCTACACCTTC	CASSLAGGGRGYTF
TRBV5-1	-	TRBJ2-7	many	TGCGCCAGCAGCTCGCCGTACGATACAGGGAGCTACGAGCAGTACTTC	CASSSPYDTGSYEQYF
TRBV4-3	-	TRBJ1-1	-	TGCGCCAGCAGCCAAGAGACGGGGCCGATCGTACAGGCCGACCCTGAAGCTTTCTTT	CASSQETGPIVQADPEAFF
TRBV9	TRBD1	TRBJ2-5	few	TGTGCCAGCAGCGTCGGGTGGACAGGGCAGGGGACCCAGTACTTC	CASSVGWTGQGTQYF
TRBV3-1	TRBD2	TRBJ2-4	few	TGTGCCAGCAGCCAAGACCTCCCGGGGGGATGGAAAAACATTCAGTACTTC	CASSQDLPGGWKNIQYF
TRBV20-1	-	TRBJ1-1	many	TGCAGTGCTCGCTTAGGTCGGCCCGAGAACACTGAAGCTTTCTTT	CSARLGRPENTEAFF
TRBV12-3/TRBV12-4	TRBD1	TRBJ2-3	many	TGTGCCAGCAGTTTAGCGATCGGGACAGGGCTTAAAGATACGCAGTATTTT	CASSLAIGTGLKDTQYF
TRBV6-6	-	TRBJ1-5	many	TGTGCCAGCAGTTACTCGACGGCAGGGAGCAATCAGCCCCAGCATTTT	CASSYSTAGSNQPQHF
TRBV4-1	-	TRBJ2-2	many	TGCGCCAGCAGCTCCCTCGGGGGGCCTTGGGCCGGGGAGCTGTTTTTT	CASSSLGGPWAGELFF
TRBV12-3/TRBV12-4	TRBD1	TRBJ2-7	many	TGTGCCAGCTCCATCGGGACAGGGGCCTACGAGCAGTACTTC	CASSIGTGAYEQYF
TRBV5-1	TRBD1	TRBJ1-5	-	TGCGCCAGCAGCGCGGGACAGGGGACTCAGCCCCAGCATTTT	CASSAGQGTQPQHF
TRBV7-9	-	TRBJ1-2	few	TGTGCCAGCAGCTCCGCCCTAGGGGCAGATTTTAACTATGGCTACACCTTC	CASSSALGADFNYGYTF
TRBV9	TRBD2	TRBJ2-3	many	TGTGCCAGCAGCGGGACTAGCGGGGGGCCCACAGATACGCAGTATTTT	CASSGTSGGPTDTQYF
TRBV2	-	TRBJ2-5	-	TGTGCCAGCTTGGAGCTTTCCGAGACCCAGTACTTC	CASLELSETQYF
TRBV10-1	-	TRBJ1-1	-	TGCGCCAGCAGTGAGTTCCGGAACACTGAAGCTTTCTTT	CASSEFRNTEAFF
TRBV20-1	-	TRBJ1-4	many	TGCAGTGCTAGACGATATTGGCGGGGCGGTAAACTGTTTTTT	CSARRYWRGGKLFF
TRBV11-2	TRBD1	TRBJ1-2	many	TGTGCCAGCAGCTCCGACAGGGGGAACTATGGCTACACCTTC	CASSSDRGNYGYTF
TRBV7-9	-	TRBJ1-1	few	TGTGCCAGCAGCTTAGCCCAGGGGATGAACACTGAAGCTTTCTTT	CASSLAQGMNTEAFF
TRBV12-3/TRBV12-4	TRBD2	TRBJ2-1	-	TGTGCCAGCAGTTTAGGCGGGGGGATCTCCAATGAGCAGTTCTTC	CASSLGGGISNEQFF
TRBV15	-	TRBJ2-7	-	TGTGCCACCAGCGCGCAGAGTTACGAGCAGTACTTC	CATSAQSYEQYF
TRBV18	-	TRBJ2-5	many	TGTGCCAGCTCACCAAAGACCCGGGAGACCCAGTACTTC	CASSPKTRETQYF
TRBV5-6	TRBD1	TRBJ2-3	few	TGTGCCAGCAGCATCCGGACAGGGCTAGGGGATACGCAGTATTTT	CASSIRTGLGDTQYF
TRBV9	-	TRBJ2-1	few	TGTGCCAGCAGCGTAACGGCAAATGAGCAGTTCTTC	CASSVTANEQFF
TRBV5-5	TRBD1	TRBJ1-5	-	TGTGCCAGCACAACAGGGGCCGATAGCAATCAGCCCCAGCATTTT	CASTTGADSNQPQHF
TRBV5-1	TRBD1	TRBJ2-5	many	TGCGCCAGCAGCTACCGGGACAGTCTCAGGGAGACCCAGTACTTC	CASSYRDSLRETQYF
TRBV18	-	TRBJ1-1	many	TGTGCCAGCTCACAGTCAGCTGAAGCTTTCTTT	CASSQSAEAFF
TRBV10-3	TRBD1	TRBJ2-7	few	TGTGCCATCAGTGAGCCCGTGACAGGGGAGTACGAGCAGTACTTC	CAISEPVTGEYEQYF
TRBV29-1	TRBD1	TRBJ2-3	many	TGCAGCGCAGCAGGGGGCCTTGGCACAGATACGCAGTATTTT	CSAAGGLGTDTQYF
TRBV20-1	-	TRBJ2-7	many	TGCAGTGCTAGGGGGGGACCCGCCTACGAGCAGTACTTC	CSARGGPAYEQYF
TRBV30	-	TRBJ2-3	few	TGTGCCTGGAGTGATTCCCCGACAGGAGGCCTCACAGATACGCAGTATTTT	CAWSDSPTGGLTDTQYF
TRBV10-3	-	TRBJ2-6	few	TGTGCCATCAGTGAAGGGGGTGGGGCCAACGTCCTGACTTTC	CAISEGGGANVLTF
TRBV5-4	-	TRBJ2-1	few	TGTGCCAGCAGCTTGGTGGTGCGGGGTTTCTACAATGAGCAGTTCTTC	CASSLVVRGFYNEQFF
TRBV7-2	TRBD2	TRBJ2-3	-	TGTGCCAGCAGCTTAGATCGGGGGGGCACAGATACGCAGTATTTT	CASSLDRGGTDTQYF
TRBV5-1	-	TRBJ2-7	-	TGCGCCAGCAGCTCGCCGGGGGCCAACTCCTACGAGCAGTACTTC	CASSSPGANSYEQYF
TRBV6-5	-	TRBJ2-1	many	TGTGCCAGCAGTTACAGCGCCTCTCACAATGAGCAGTTCTTC	CASSYSASHNEQFF